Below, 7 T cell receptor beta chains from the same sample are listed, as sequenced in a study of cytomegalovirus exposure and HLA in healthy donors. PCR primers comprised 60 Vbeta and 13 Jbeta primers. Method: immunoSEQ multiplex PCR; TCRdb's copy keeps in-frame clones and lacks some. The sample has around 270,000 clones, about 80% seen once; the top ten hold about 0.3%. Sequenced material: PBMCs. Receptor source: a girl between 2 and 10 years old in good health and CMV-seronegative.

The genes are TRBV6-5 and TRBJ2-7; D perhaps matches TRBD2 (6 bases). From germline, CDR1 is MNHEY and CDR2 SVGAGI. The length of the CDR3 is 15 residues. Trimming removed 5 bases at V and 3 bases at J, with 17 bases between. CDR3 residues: CASSPGGPYYYEQYF. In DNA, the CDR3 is TGTGCCAGCAGTCCAGGAGGGCCCTACTACTACGAGCAGTACTTC.

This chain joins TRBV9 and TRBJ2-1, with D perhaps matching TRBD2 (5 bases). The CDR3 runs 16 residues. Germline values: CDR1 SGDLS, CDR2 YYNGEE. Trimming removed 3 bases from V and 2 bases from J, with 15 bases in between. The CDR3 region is CASSGVGNPAYNEQFF. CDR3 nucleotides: TGTGCCAGCAGCGGGGTCGGGAACCCTGCCTACAATGAGCAGTTCTTC.

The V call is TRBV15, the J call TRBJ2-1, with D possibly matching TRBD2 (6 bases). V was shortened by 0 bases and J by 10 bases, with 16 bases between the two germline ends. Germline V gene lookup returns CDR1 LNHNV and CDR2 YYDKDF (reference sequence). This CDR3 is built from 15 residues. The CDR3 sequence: CATSREGLAPTEQFF. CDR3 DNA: TGTGCCACCAGCAGAGAAGGGCTAGCGCCGACGGAGCAGTTCTTC.

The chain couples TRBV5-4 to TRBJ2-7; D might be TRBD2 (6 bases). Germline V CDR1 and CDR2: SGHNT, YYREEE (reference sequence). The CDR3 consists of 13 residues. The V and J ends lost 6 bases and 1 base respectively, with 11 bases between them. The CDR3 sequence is CASTNAGSYEQYF. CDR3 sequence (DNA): TGTGCCAGCACAAACGCGGGATCCTACGAGCAGTACTTC.

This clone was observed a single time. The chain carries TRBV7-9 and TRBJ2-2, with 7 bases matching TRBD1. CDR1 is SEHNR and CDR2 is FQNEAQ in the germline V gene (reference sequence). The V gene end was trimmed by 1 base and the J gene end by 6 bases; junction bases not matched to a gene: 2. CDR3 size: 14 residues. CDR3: CASSLGQGAGELFF. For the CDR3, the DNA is TGTGCCAGCAGCTTAGGACAGGGCGCCGGGGAGCTGTTTTTT.

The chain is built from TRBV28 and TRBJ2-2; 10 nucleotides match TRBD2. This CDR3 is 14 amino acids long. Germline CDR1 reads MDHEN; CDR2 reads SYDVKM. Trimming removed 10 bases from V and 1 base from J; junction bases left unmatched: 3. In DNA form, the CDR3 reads TGTGCCACTAGCGGGAGAAGGAACACCGGGGAGCTGTTTTTT. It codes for CATSGRRNTGELFF. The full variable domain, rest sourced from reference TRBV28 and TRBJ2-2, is DVKVTQSSRYLVKRTGEKVFLECVQDMDHENMFWYRQDPGLGLRLIYFSYDVKMKEKGDIPEGYSVSREKKERFSLILESASTNQTSMYLCATSGRRNTGELFFGEGSRLTVL.

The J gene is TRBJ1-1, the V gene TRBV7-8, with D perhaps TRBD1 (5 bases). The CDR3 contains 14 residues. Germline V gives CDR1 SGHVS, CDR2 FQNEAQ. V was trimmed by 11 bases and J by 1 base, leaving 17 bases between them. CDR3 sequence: CAGNIRTRNTEAFF. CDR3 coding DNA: TGTGCCGGCAACATTCGGACAAGGAACACTGAAGCTTTCTTT.